This TCR beta chain was observed in a study of identical twins (dated by TCRdb to about 2016). Some background on the complete study: To test whether fetal clonotypes persist, this study deep-sequenced TCR alpha and beta repertoires from monozygotic twins, from unrelated adults of various ages, and from cord blood. To rule out contamination, replicate twin experiments were performed at different times with different library preparation protocols.

Every donor in the study was a healthy Caucasian. The twin cohort comprised three pairs of female monozygotic twins, all aged roughly 18 to 30 years. The RNA used for TCR libraries was isolated from peripheral blood mononuclear cells. This clonotype was counted a few times. It lacks a known antigen. Base qualities are not provided; no much larger clone lies one nucleotide away. The investigation overall reported the following: Compared with coincidental sharing between unrelated individuals, out-of-frame TCR alpha sequences shared between twins had an excess of sequences with low generation probability. Because the same donors could not be followed over many years, the conclusions relied on cross-sectional statistical analysis. Recombination models systematically underestimated out-of-frame TCR alpha sharing in monozygotic twins but agreed with sharing between unrelated individuals. Fewer insertions were carried by abundant cord blood beta clonotypes; a weaker similar trend was observed in young adult naive repertoires, while no such trend was observed in memory repertoires. Excess twin sharing in beta out-of-frame sequences was weaker because fewer shared sequences lowered the signal-to-noise ratio. Zero-insertion analyses could be partly confounded by invariant T cells such as MAIT and iNKT, though diverse VJ usage argued against such confounding for most clonotypes.

The method behind the library was 5' RACE. Sequenced on an Illumina HiSeq 2000. Template switching added a universal primer binding site, and the final cDNA carried a unique molecular identifier that allowed TCR cDNA molecules to be counted accurately. Specific primers in the conserved constant-segment region were used to synthesize first-strand cDNA for TCR alpha and beta chains. To control for contamination, every cDNA library carried two barcodes: a SMART-Mk sample barcode plus Illumina barcodes. TruSeq adapter sequences, together with Illumina sample barcodes, were added in two successive PCR steps. TCR alpha and beta cDNA libraries were sequenced on the Illumina HiSeq platform with custom primers. The study's processing was this. Raw reads were processed with MiGEC to extract unique molecular identifiers, and MiXCR was used to determine CDR3 positions. Recombination models were inferred per individual with the repgenHMM and IGoR tools using an EM algorithm. The tcR package in R was used for shared clonotype analysis, with sharing normalized by the product of cloneset sizes. To study raw recombination without the effects of thymic and clonal selection, out-of-frame nonproductive sequences were analyzed. TCRdb applied fastp at Q25 and MiXCR to the public reads, then kept only in-frame beta chains. Entries are consolidated by CDR3 protein sequence, retaining the most common genes and DNA. These V and J calls are TCRdb output, not the study's own analysis. The sample table holds hundreds of thousands of distinct CDR3 sequences, of which about 12% were seen once. The ten largest clonotypes hold roughly 1.5% of the sample.

The CDR3 contains 15 residues, cysteine and phenylalanine counted. CDR3 DNA is the only sequence kept; it has 45 bases, read in frame from the first base. Based on the germline V gene (reference sequence), the CDR1 and CDR2 sequences are DFQATT and SNEGSKA. V trim: 0 bases; J trim: 8 bases; unmatched bases: 9. This sample was shared with a second study, whose subject was yellow fever vaccine responses in identical twins. From the second report: The authors reported that the T cell response to vaccination in identical twins appeared partly convergent and partly personalized. In identical twins, the study followed T cell clones that responded to the vaccine with precision.

This receptor was identified in a woman under 30 in good health. The sequence joins TRBV20-1 to TRBJ2-1; a stretch of 8 junction bases matches TRBD2. Sequenced material: PBMCs. The CDR3 corresponds to CSARDWETSADEQFF. The DNA reads TGCAGTGCTAGAGATTGGGAGACTAGCGCGGATGAGCAGTTCTTC.